The 8 T cell receptor beta chains listed next were all sequenced from one sample in a study of blood T cell repertoires in COVID-19. Repertoires were generated with immunoSEQ multiplex PCR, while TCRdb's copy carries only in-frame clones and drops some. The data contain about 220,000 clones, 84% of them singletons. The sequenced sample consisted of peripheral blood. These receptors originate from a woman aged 55-69 years with acute or convalescent COVID-19.

The chain carries TRBV15 and TRBJ1-6, with no clear D. The V gene lost 0 bases and the J gene lost 8 bases, with 5 bases spanning the gap. This CDR3 comprises 13 residues. Germline CDR1 is LNHNV and CDR2 is YYDKDF (reference sequence). The CDR3 loop reads CATSRDMYSPLHF. CDR3 coding DNA: TGTGCCACCAGCAGAGATATGTATTCACCCCTCCACTTT.

This clone appeared a single time. This chain connects TRBV5-1 to TRBJ1-5; D call uncertain. The CDR3 spans 13 residues. The V gene lost 0 bases and the J gene lost 7 bases, with 8 bases spanning the gap. Per the germline V gene, CDR1 is SGHRS and CDR2 is YFSETQ. The CDR3 coding sequence is TGCGCCAGCAGCTTGGAACGGGAACAGCCCCAGCATTTT. It codes for CASSLEREQPQHF.

The chain combines TRBV19 with TRBJ1-4; D perhaps matches TRBD1 (6 bases). This CDR3 contains 16 residues. Germline-derived CDR1 and CDR2 are LNHDA and SQIVND (reference sequence). The ends were cut back, 5 bases at V and 5 bases at J, with 18 bases in the middle. CDR3: CASSPLGRRGNEKLFF. DNA for the CDR3: TGTGCCAGTAGTCCCTTAGGACGCAGGGGAAATGAAAAACTGTTTTTT.

The J gene is TRBJ2-5, the V gene TRBV11-2; 10 bases align to TRBD2. After removal of 6 bases from V and 4 bases from J, the junction contained 5 bases not matched to a gene. Germline V CDR1 and CDR2: SGHAT, FQNNGV. CDR3 length: 14 amino acids. The CDR3 region is CASSFSGGPETQYF. CDR3 in DNA: TGTGCCAGCAGTTTTAGCGGGGGGCCAGAGACCCAGTACTTC. The complete variable domain, with remaining parts taken from reference TRBV11-2 and TRBJ2-5, reads EAGVAQSPRYKIIEKRQSVAFWCNPISGHATLYWYQQILGQGPKLLIQFQNNGVVDDSQLPKDRFSAERLKGVDSTLKIQPAKLEDSAVYLCASSFSGGPETQYFGPGTRLLVL.

The chain joins TRBV6-1 to TRBJ1-2; 8 nucleotides align to TRBD1. The germline V gene has CDR1 MNHNS and CDR2 SASEGT. The V and J ends lost 0 bases and 2 bases, in that order; junction bases with no gene match: 5. The CDR3 is 16 residues long. CDR3 bases: TGTGCCAGCAGTGAAGCGGTCCAGGGGGCGAACTATGGCTACACCTTC. Encoded protein: CASSEAVQGANYGYTF.

Remarks on this clone: This may come from a read error, since a much larger clone is one base off. The identical CDR3 is also encoded by other nucleotide sequences in the sample. V and J are TRBV4-2 and TRBJ2-7; 8 nucleotides align to TRBD2. The CDR3 runs to 18 residues. Germline lookup yields CDR1 LGHNA and CDR2 YNFKEQ. J lost 4 bases, V lost 3 bases, and 17 bases had no gene match. As DNA, the CDR3 is TGTGCCAGCAGCCAGGCCGTCGTCAGCGGGGGACTGGGTTACGAGCAGTACTTC. Amino acids: CASSQAVVSGGLGYEQYF.

The V call is TRBV5-4, the J call TRBJ2-4, with 10 bases lining up with TRBD1. The CDR3 is 20 amino acids. Germline V lookup: CDR1 SGHNT, CDR2 YYREEE (reference sequence). The V gene end was trimmed by 2 bases and the J gene end by 1 base; junction bases not matched to a gene: 15. The CDR3 region is CASSFFPPGTGVEAKNIQYF. Here the CDR3 DNA reads TGTGCCAGCAGCTTCTTCCCCCCGGGGACAGGGGTTGAGGCCAAAAACATTCAGTACTTC. Filled out from reference TRBV5-4 and TRBJ2-4, the complete variable domain reads ETGVTQSPTHLIKTRGQQVTLRCSSQSGHNTVSWYQQALGQGPQFIFQYYREEENGRGNFPPRFSGLQFPNYSSELNVNALELDDSALYLCASSFFPPGTGVEAKNIQYFGAGTRLSVL.

The chain uses TRBV2 and TRBJ1-2; unclear D gene. Germline-derived CDR1 and CDR2 are SNHLY and FYNNEI. Deletions cut 7 bases from V and 4 bases from J, with 10 bases between. This CDR3 comprises 12 residues. The CDR3 nucleotides are TGTGCCAGCATGAGAGGGCCCTATGGCTACACCTTC. This codes for CASMRGPYGYTF.